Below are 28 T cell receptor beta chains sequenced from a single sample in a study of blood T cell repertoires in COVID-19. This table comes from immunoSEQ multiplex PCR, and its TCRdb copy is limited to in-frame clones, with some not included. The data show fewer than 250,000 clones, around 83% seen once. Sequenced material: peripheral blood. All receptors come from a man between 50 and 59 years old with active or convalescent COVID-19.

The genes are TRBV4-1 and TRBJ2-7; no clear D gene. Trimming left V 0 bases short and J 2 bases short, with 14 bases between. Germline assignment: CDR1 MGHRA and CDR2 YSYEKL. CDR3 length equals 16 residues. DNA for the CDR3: TGCGCCAGCAGCCAAGACCTACTAATACGGCCCTACGAGCAGTACTTC. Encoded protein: CASSQDLLIRPYEQYF.

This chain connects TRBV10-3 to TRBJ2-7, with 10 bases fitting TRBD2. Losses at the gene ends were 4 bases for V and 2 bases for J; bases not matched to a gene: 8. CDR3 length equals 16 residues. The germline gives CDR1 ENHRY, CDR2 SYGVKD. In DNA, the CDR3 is TGTGCCATCAGTGTGGCTAGCGGGAGTCGAGCCTACGAGCAGTACTTC. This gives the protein CAISVASGSRAYEQYF.

CDR3 region: CASSLQPEDEQFF. The CDR3 DNA sequence: TGTGCCAGCAGCCTCCAGCCGGAGGATGAGCAGTTCTTC. V usage is TRBV9 and J usage is TRBJ2-1; a weak D match, TRBD2 (5 bases). Trimming took 4 bases from V and 8 from J, leaving 13 bases between them. Germline loops: CDR1 SGDLS, CDR2 YYNGEE. The CDR3 totals 13 residues.

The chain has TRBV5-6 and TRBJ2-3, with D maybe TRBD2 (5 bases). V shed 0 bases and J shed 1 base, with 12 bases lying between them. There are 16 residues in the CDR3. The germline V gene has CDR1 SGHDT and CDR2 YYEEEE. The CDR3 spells CASSLGAGTGTDTQYF. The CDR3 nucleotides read TGTGCCAGCAGCTTGGGGGCGGGTACGGGCACAGATACGCAGTATTTT. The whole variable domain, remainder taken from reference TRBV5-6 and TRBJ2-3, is DAGVTQSPTHLIKTRGQQVTLRCSPKSGHDTVSWYQQALGQGPQFIFQYYEEEERQRGNFPDRFSGHQFPNYSSELNVNALLLGDSALYLCASSLGAGTGTDTQYFGPGTRLTVL.

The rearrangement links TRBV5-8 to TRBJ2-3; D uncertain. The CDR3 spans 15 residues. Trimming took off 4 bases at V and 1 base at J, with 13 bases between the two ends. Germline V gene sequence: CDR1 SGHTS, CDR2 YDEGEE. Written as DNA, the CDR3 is TGTGCCAGCAGCCAATCATTTTTAGGCACAGATACGCAGTATTTT. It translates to CASSQSFLGTDTQYF.

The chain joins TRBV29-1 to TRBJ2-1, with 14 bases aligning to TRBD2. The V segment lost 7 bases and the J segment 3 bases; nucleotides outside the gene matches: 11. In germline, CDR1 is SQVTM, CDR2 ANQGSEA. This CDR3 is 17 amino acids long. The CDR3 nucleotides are TGCAGCGCCCCGGGGGCTGGGACTAGCGGGAGCTACAATGAGCAGTTCTTC. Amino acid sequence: CSAPGAGTSGSYNEQFF.

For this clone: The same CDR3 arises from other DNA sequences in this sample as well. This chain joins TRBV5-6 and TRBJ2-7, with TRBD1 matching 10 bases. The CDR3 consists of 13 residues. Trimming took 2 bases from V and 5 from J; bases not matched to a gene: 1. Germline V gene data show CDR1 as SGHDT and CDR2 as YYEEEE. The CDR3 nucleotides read TGTGCCAGCAGCTTAGGGACAGGGGACGAGCAGTACTTC. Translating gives CASSLGTGDEQYF.

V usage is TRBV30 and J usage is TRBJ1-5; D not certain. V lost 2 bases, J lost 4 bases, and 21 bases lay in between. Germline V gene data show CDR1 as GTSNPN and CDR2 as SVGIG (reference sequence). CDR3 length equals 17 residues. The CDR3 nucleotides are TGTGCCTGGAGTACCCCTGCGTTTATGACGGAGAATCAGCCCCAGCATTTT. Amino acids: CAWSTPAFMTENQPQHF. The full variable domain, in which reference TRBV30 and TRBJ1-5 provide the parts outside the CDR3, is SQTIHQWPATLVQPVGSPLSLECTVEGTSNPNLYWYRQAAGRGLQLLFYSVGIGQISSEVPQNLSASRPQDRQFILSSKKLLLSDSGFYLCAWSTPAFMTENQPQHFGDGTRLSIL.

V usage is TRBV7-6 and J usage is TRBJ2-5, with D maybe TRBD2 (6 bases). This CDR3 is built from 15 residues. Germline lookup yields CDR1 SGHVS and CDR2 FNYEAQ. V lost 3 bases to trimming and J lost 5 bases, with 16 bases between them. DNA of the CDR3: TGTGCCAGCAGCTTTAGAGCCGCGGGAATGGAGACCCAGTACTTC. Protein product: CASSFRAAGMETQYF.

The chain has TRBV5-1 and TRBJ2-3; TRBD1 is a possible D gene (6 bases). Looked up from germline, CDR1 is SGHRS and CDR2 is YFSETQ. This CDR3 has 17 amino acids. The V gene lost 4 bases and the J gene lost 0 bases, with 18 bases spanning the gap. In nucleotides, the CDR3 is TGCGCCAGCAGCCTAGCCGGGAACAGGGCTAGCACAGATACGCAGTATTTT. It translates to CASSLAGNRASTDTQYF.

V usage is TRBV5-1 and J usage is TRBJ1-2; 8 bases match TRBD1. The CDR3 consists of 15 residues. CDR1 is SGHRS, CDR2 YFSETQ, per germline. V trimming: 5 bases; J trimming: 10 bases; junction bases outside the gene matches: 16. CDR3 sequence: CASRLLYRGSLNYTF. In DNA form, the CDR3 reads TGCGCCAGCAGACTCCTTTACAGGGGGAGCTTGAACTACACCTTC.

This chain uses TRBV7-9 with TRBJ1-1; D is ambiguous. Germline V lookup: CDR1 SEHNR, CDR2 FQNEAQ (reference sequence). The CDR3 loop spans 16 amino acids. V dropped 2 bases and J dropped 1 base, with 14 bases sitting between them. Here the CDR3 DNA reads TGTGCCAGCAGCTTACAGTTTGAAGTATCGAACACTGAAGCTTTCTTT. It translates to CASSLQFEVSNTEAFF.

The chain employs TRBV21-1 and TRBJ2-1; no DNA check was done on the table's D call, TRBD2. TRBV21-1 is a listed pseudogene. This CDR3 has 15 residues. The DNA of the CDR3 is TGTGCCAGCAGCTCCGAAGGAGGGGCGTACAATGAGCAGTTCTTC. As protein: CASSSEGGAYNEQFF.

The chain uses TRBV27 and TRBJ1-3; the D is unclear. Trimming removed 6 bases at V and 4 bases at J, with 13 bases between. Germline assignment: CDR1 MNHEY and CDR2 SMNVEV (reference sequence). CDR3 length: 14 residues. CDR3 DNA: TGTGCCAGCAGGCCCTCAGAGGAGGGAAACACCATATATTTT. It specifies CASRPSEEGNTIYF.

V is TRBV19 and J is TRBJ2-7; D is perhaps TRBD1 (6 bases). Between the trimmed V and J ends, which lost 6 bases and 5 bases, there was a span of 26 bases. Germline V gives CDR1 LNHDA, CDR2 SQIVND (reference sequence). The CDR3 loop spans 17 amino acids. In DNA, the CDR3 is TGTGCCAGTAGCCGAATCTTTGGGACACTCGAAAGGAACGAGCAGTACTTC. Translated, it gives CASSRIFGTLERNEQYF.

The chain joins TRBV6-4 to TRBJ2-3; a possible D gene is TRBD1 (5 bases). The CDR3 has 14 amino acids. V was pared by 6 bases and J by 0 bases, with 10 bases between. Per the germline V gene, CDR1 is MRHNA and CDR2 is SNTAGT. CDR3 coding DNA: TGTGCCAGCAGGCAGGGCGTGAGCACAGATACGCAGTATTTT. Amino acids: CASRQGVSTDTQYF.

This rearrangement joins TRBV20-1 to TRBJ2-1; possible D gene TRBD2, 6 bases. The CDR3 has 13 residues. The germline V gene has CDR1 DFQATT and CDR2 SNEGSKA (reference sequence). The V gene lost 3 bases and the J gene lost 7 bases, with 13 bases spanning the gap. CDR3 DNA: TGCAGTGCTAGTTACGGGGGTAGAAATGAGCAGTTCTTC. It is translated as CSASYGGRNEQFF.

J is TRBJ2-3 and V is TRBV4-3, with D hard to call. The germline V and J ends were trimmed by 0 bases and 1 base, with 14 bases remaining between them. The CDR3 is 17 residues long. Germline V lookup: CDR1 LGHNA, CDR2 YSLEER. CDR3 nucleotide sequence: TGCGCCAGCAGCCAAGAGTGGTTCAGGCACCGCACAGATACGCAGTATTTT. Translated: CASSQEWFRHRTDTQYF.

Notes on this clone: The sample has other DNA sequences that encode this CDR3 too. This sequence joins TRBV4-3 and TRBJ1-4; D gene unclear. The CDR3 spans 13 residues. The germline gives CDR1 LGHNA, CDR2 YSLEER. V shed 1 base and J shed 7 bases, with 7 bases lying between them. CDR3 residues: CASSQVNGEKLFF. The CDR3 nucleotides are TGCGCCAGCAGCCAAGTGAACGGTGAAAAACTGTTTTTT.

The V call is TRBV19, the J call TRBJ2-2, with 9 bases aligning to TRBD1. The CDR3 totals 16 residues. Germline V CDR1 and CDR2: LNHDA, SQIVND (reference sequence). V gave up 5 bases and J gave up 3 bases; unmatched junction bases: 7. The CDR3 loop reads CASSPWRTGDTGELFF. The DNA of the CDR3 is TGTGCCAGTAGTCCCTGGCGGACAGGGGACACCGGGGAGCTGTTTTTT.

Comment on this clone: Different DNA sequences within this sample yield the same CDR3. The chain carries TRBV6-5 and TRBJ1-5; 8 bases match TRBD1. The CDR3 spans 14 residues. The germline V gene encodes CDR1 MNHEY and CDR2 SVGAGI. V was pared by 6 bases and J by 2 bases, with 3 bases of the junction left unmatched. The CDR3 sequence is CASSLTGGNQPQHF. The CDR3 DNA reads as TGTGCCAGCAGCCTGACAGGGGGCAATCAGCCCCAGCATTTT.

CDR3 loop: CASSVRGSTVIDTQYF. The DNA of the CDR3 is TGTGCCAGCAGCGTTCGCGGCTCGACGGTTATAGATACGCAGTATTTT. The chain carries TRBV9 and TRBJ2-3; D is ambiguous. Trimming removed 2 bases from V and 5 bases from J, with 18 bases in between. Germline V gene data show CDR1 as SGDLS and CDR2 as YYNGEE. The CDR3 contains 16 residues.

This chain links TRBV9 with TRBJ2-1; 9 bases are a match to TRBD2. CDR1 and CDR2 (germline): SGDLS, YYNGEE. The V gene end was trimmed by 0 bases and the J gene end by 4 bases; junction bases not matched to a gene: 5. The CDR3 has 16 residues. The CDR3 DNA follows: TGTGCCAGCAGCGTAGCTAGCGGGGAACTATACAATGAGCAGTTCTTC. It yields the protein CASSVASGELYNEQFF.

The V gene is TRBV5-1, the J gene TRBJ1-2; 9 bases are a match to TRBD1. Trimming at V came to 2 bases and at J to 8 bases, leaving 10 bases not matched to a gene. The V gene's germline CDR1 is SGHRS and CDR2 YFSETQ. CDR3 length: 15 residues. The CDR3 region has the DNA TGCGCCAGCAGCTTACAGGGGGCAGAAGTCACGGGCTACACCTTC. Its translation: CASSLQGAEVTGYTF.

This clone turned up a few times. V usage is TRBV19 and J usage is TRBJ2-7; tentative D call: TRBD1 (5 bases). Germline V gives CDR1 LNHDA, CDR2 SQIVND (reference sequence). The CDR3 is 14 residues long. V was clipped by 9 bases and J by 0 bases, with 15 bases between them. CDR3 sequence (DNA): TGTGCCAGCTCAGAAGCAGGGTTCTCCTACGAGCAGTACTTC. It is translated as CASSEAGFSYEQYF.

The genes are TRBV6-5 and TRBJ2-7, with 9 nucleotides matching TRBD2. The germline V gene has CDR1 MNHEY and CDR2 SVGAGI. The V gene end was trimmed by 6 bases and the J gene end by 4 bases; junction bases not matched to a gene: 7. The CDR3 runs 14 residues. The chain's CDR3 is CASRSGGNLYEQYF. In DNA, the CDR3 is TGTGCCAGCAGAAGCGGGGGGAACTTATACGAGCAGTACTTC.

The CDR3 protein is CASSRSGLRTEAFF. For the CDR3, the DNA is TGTGCCAGCAGCCGTTCAGGGCTTAGAACTGAAGCTTTCTTT. The J gene is TRBJ1-1, the V gene TRBV3-1 (or the pseudogene TRBV3-2); perhaps TRBD1 as D (5 bases). V was cut by 4 bases and J by 5 bases, with 14 bases left in between. Germline CDR1 is LGHDT and CDR2 is YNNKEL (reference sequence). This CDR3 contains 14 residues.

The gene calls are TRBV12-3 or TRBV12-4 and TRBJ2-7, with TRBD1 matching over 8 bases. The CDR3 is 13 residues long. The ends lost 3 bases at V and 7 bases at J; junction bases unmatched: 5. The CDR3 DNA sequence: TGTGCCAGCAGTTTCCAGGGGGCGGGGGAGCAGTACTTC. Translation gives CASSFQGAGEQYF.